These 21 T cell receptor beta chains share one sample of origin, sequenced in a study of blood T cell repertoires in COVID-19. Measured with immunoSEQ multiplex PCR; TCRdb has only the in-frame clones, and not every one. The table has approximately 150,000 clones, over 65% seen once. Sequencing input: peripheral blood. The receptors come from a human donor in a cohort sampled during active COVID-19.

V gene TRBV5-1 combines with J gene TRBJ2-2; possible D gene TRBD1, 6 bases. Germline CDR1 is SGHRS and CDR2 is YFSETQ. V lost 7 bases to trimming and J lost 2 bases, with 9 bases between them. This CDR3 is 13 amino acids long. CDR3 nucleotide sequence: TGCGCCAGCCGGACAGATAACACCGGGGAGCTGTTTTTT. Its translation is CASRTDNTGELFF. Complete variable domain (other parts from reference TRBV5-1 and TRBJ2-2): KAGVTQTPRYLIKTRGQQVTLSCSPISGHRSVSWYQQTPGQGLQFLFEYFSETQRNKGNFPGRFSGRQFSNSRSEMNVSTLELGDSALYLCASRTDNTGELFFGEGSRLTVL.

The V call is TRBV5-5, the J call TRBJ1-1, with a weak D call TRBD1 (5 bases). V lost 4 bases and J 7 bases, leaving 8 bases between the germline ends. The CDR3 totals 11 residues. The V gene's germline CDR1 is SGHKS and CDR2 YYEKEE (reference sequence). The CDR3 DNA sequence: TGTGCCAGCAGCCTAGACAGTGAAGCTTTCTTT. Its translation is CASSLDSEAFF.

The rearrangement uses TRBV5-5 and TRBJ2-7; D is possibly TRBD1 (5 bases). The V end was cut by 0 bases, the J end by 6 bases, with 19 bases between. Germline V gene sequence: CDR1 SGHKS, CDR2 YYEKEE (reference sequence). This CDR3 comprises 16 residues. This chain's CDR3 is CASSLVSDSNSREQYV. CDR3 in DNA: TGTGCCAGCAGCTTGGTATCCGACAGCAACAGTCGCGAGCAGTACGTC.

The CDR3 region is CASSVGGGNTEAFF. CDR3 bases: TGTGCCAGCAGTGTGGGGGGAGGTAACACTGAAGCTTTCTTT. The chain couples TRBV2 to TRBJ1-1; a weak D match, TRBD1 (5 bases). Germline V gene sequence: CDR1 SNHLY, CDR2 FYNNEI. The CDR3 contains 14 residues. The V and J ends lost 4 bases and 2 bases respectively, with 11 bases between them.

The CDR3 nucleotides are TGTGCCAGCAGCCAAGGTAGTGATCCTTCGGATACGCAGTATTTT. It yields the protein CASSQGSDPSDTQYF. The chain couples TRBV3-1 (or the pseudogene TRBV3-2) to TRBJ2-3; D is ambiguous. V lost 1 base and J lost 6, with 14 bases in between. In germline, CDR1 is LGHDT, CDR2 YNNKEL (reference sequence). This CDR3 region has 15 residues.

This clone was seen only a few times. V usage is TRBV19 and J usage is TRBJ1-5; a weak D match, TRBD1 (5 bases). Germline CDR1 LNHDA, CDR2 SQIVND (reference sequence). The CDR3 is 17 amino acids. The V gene lost 3 bases and the J gene lost 0 bases, with 15 bases spanning the gap. The CDR3 here is CASSMYWTSYSNQPQHF. In DNA, the CDR3 is TGTGCCAGTAGTATGTATTGGACAAGCTATAGCAATCAGCCCCAGCATTTT.

The CDR3 DNA follows: TGTGCCATCAGTGAGTGGGGAGGGGCGTCTGGAAACACCATATATTTT. It translates to CAISEWGGASGNTIYF. The chain recombines TRBV10-3 with TRBJ1-3, with D perhaps TRBD1 (5 bases). Germline CDR1 and CDR2: ENHRY and SYGVKD. V was trimmed by 1 base and J by 1 base, leaving 11 bases between them. This CDR3 has 16 residues.

The chain recombines TRBV7-3 with TRBJ2-3, with a weak D call TRBD2 (5 bases). The CDR3 runs 15 residues. The germline CDR1 and CDR2 sequences are SGHTA and FQGTGA. Trimming shortened V by 1 base and J by 7 bases, and 15 bases separated the two germline ends. CDR3 nucleotide sequence: TGTGCCAGCAGCTTAAACGCCGGACTCTCAAATACGCAGTATTTT. Residues: CASSLNAGLSNTQYF.

This clone has just a few counts. The chain is built from TRBV27 and TRBJ2-3, with D possibly matching TRBD2 (6 bases). This CDR3 is built from 15 residues. Germline CDR1 and CDR2: MNHEY and SMNVEV (reference sequence). V lost 5 bases and J 3 bases, leaving 15 bases between the germline ends. CDR3 in amino acids: CASSPTWGRTDTQYF. The CDR3 DNA reads as TGTGCCAGCAGTCCGACCTGGGGGAGGACAGATACGCAGTATTTT.

J is TRBJ1-5 and V is TRBV6-1, with D uncertain. V lost 1 base and J lost 2, with 9 bases in between. This CDR3 has 15 amino acids. Germline CDR1 MNHNS, CDR2 SASEGT. The CDR3 here is CASSEGHSRNQPQHF. As DNA, the CDR3 is TGTGCCAGCAGTGAAGGTCACAGCCGCAATCAGCCCCAGCATTTT.

For this clone: The junction departs from germline at one end; a sequencing error may be responsible. The chain carries TRBV19 and TRBJ2-1, with a weak D call TRBD1 (8 bases). Germline values: CDR1 LNHDA, CDR2 SQIVND (reference sequence). The CDR3 has 14 residues. CDR3: CASSVDRGGNEQFF. CDR3 nucleotides: TGTGCCAGTAGTGTAGACAGGGGAGGGAATGAGCAGTTCTTC.

The chain links TRBV19 to TRBJ2-3; D is unresolved. V was pared by 6 bases and J by 0 bases, with 10 bases between. CDR3 size: 14 residues. The germline V gene encodes CDR1 LNHDA and CDR2 SQIVND (reference sequence). CDR3 protein: CASSEQPSTDTQYF. The DNA of the CDR3 is TGTGCCAGTAGCGAACAACCCAGCACAGATACGCAGTATTTT.

Here the CDR3 reads CASSPDSGGKNSPLHF. DNA for the CDR3: TGTGCCAGCTCACCGGACTCGGGGGGTAAGAATTCACCCCTCCACTTT. The rearrangement joins TRBV18 to TRBJ1-6; D might be TRBD1 (5 bases). Germline CDR1 KGHSH, CDR2 LQKENI. V was pared by 3 bases and J by 7 bases, with 16 bases between. This CDR3 is 16 amino acids long. Supplemented by reference TRBV18 and TRBJ1-6, the full variable domain reads NAGVMQNPRHLVRRRGQEARLRCSPMKGHSHVYWYRQLPEEGLKFMVYLQKENIIDESGMPKERFSAEFPKEGPSILRIQQVVRGDSAAYFCASSPDSGGKNSPLHFGNGTRLTVT.

The chain uses TRBV30 and TRBJ1-1; D possibly corresponds to TRBD1 (6 bases). The germline V gene encodes CDR1 GTSNPN and CDR2 SVGIG (reference sequence). Trimming stripped 3 bases from V and 2 bases from J, with 22 bases between. CDR3 size: 17 residues. The CDR3: CAWSVRTAGLLNTEAFF. In nucleotides, the CDR3 is TGTGCCTGGAGCGTAAGGACAGCCGGTTTACTAAACACTGAAGCTTTCTTT.

The rearrangement uses TRBV3-1 (or the pseudogene TRBV3-2) and TRBJ2-7; no clear D gene. In germline, CDR1 is LGHDT, CDR2 YNNKEL (reference sequence). Trimming stripped 4 bases from V and 11 bases from J, with 18 bases between. This CDR3 has 13 residues. CDR3 amino acids: CASSPLALRHEYV. CDR3 coding DNA: TGTGCCAGCAGCCCCTTGGCCCTAAGACATGAGTACGTC.

This chain's CDR3 is CASRSMGAEEKLFF. CDR3 sequence (DNA): TGTGCCAGCCGCAGCATGGGGGCGGAAGAAAAACTGTTTTTT. This rearrangement joins TRBV18 to TRBJ1-4, with a possible D match to TRBD1 (6 bases). The CDR3 consists of 14 residues. The germline V and J ends were trimmed by 8 bases and 8 bases, with 18 bases remaining between them. Germline V gene sequence: CDR1 KGHSH, CDR2 LQKENI.

This clone was detected only once. V gene TRBV10-3 combines with J gene TRBJ2-2; D gene unclear. V lost 10 bases and J 3 bases, leaving 6 bases between the germline ends. Germline CDR1 is ENHRY and CDR2 is SYGVKD. This CDR3 spans 11 amino acids. The CDR3 DNA follows: TGTGCCACAACTTACACCGGGGAGCTGTTTTTT. Its protein product is CATTYTGELFF.

The chain uses TRBV21-1 and TRBJ1-5; TRBD1 was called by the table and not checked on the DNA. TRBV21-1 is tagged as a pseudogene. The CDR3 extends over 17 amino acids. This CDR3 is CARNPGQGAGSSQPQHF. The CDR3 DNA follows: TGTGCCAGAAACCCGGGACAGGGGGCGGGTAGTAGTCAGCCCCAGCATTTT.

This chain uses TRBV2 with TRBJ2-3; TRBD1 matches 7 bases. The CDR3 has 14 amino acids. After removal of 5 bases from V and 10 bases from J, the junction contained 12 bases not matched to a gene. Germline V gene lookup returns CDR1 SNHLY and CDR2 FYNNEI. The CDR3 DNA sequence: TGTGCCAGCAGTCTTACCCTCGGACAGGCGGCGCAGTATTTT. Translation gives CASSLTLGQAAQYF.

V and J are TRBV18 and TRBJ2-1, with D possibly TRBD2 on 6 matching bases. Trimming cost V 1 base and J 7 bases, with 8 bases left between them. CDR3 length: 13 residues. Germline assignment: CDR1 KGHSH and CDR2 LQKENI. CDR3 amino acids: CASSPLEGNEQFF. In DNA form, the CDR3 reads TGTGCCAGCTCACCACTGGAGGGTAATGAGCAGTTCTTC. Looking up the rest from reference TRBV18 and TRBJ2-1 gives the full variable domain: NAGVMQNPRHLVRRRGQEARLRCSPMKGHSHVYWYRQLPEEGLKFMVYLQKENIIDESGMPKERFSAEFPKEGPSILRIQQVVRGDSAAYFCASSPLEGNEQFFGPGTRLTVL.

V and J are TRBV25-1 and TRBJ1-2; perhaps TRBD1 as D (5 bases). Trimming took 6 bases from V and 0 from J, leaving 11 bases between them. The CDR3 totals 14 residues. The germline V gene encodes CDR1 MGHDK and CDR2 SYGVNS. Here the CDR3 DNA reads TGTGCCAGCAGCGAAGCAGGGACTAACTATGGCTACACCTTC. It is translated as CASSEAGTNYGYTF.